This T cell receptor (beta chain) is from a study of cytomegalovirus exposure and HLA in healthy donors. On the study more broadly: Around 80 million unique TCR sequences came from HLA-typed donors in an early release.

On this clone: Its target is unknown.

Study-wide points: Later on, an analysis showed TCR association rates differing by HLA locus, with DRB1 the most and HLA-C the fewest. Among TCR sequences, most were rare, though some public TCRs appeared in many donors.

With 5 bases removed from V and 8 bases from J, the gap between germline ends came to 8 bases. CDR1 is SGHTA, CDR2 FQGNSA, per germline. This CDR3 region has 11 residues. The PCR contained 60 Vbeta and 13 Jbeta primers. Assay: immunoSEQ multiplex PCR; the TCRdb copy retains only in-frame clones and omits some. The repertoire has around 130,000 clones, 65% to 90% of them found once; the top ten carry 0.7%. J is TRBJ2-3 and V is TRBV7-2; no reliable D call. Sequencing was carried out using PBMCs. This TCR was sampled from a young man in good health and CMV-seronegative. Here the CDR3 DNA reads TGTGCCAGCAGCCAACGAGTTACGCAGTATTTT. Amino acids: CASSQRVTQYF.